One TCR beta chain is described in this entry. The data originate from a study of blood T cell repertoires in COVID-19. Study in general: Researchers got acute and convalescent COVID-19 samples from the United States, Italy and Spain. T cells, B-cell-depleted T cells, or PBMCs supplied cDNA or gDNA.

The germline V and J ends were trimmed by 5 bases and 2 bases, with 13 bases remaining between them. The CDR3 has 15 residues. The germline gives CDR1 SGHVS, CDR2 FQNEAQ. Methods used by the authors: Quantification of nucleated cells was approximated via reference gene primer amplification. Assay: immunoSEQ multiplex PCR; the TCRdb copy retains only in-frame clones and omits some. V, J and clone size derive from that table, while D and trimming were established from the DNA sequence. This sample has some 140,000 clones, with 70% to 85% found just once. Sequencing was carried out using peripheral blood. The TCR originated in an older woman with acute or convalescent COVID-19. The chain links TRBV7-8 to TRBJ1-5; D may be TRBD1 (6 bases). CDR3 residues: CASSVQGRGNQPQHF. Here the CDR3 DNA reads TGTGCCAGCAGCGTACAGGGCAGGGGCAATCAGCCCCAGCATTTT.